The present entry profiles one T cell receptor (beta chain) with its context. Its antigen target is currently unknown. No base qualities exist here, and no much larger clone lies one base off it. The data stem from a study of blood T cell repertoires in COVID-19 (dated by TCRdb to about 2020). Concerning the study at large: Collaborator samples came from the United States, Italy and Spain and covered acute and convalescent phases of COVID-19. The prospective study material was composed of cDNA or gDNA derived from T cells, B-cell-depleted T cells, or PBMCs. Deeply sampled blood TCRbeta repertoires from subjects exposed to, actively infected with, or recovered from COVID-19 were included in the dataset. The repertoires were released in a freely available public database intended as a resource for research on the immune response to SARS-CoV-2. Samples were obtained from the ongoing ImmuneRACE study (first 160 participants) and from about 1,300 subjects provided by 6 global collaborators. A de-identified subject ID, COVID-19 status, age in years and sex were almost always included in the sample metadata. HLA class I and class II types, where available, came from metadata supplied by the sample provider rather than from assay-based typing. The paper as a whole reports these results and caveats: The quantity of clinical and demographic metadata differed by source and by participant and was supplied without curation.

One collaborating source in Seattle enrolled patients during active infection and followed them longitudinally through the course of disease. Whole blood was collected in K2EDTA tubes by collaborating institutions according to the institutions' own protocols. For TCRbeta analysis, collaborators shipped samples in one of three forms: frozen whole blood, isolated PBMCs, or DNA extracted from either of those sample types. The germline V gene specifies SNHLY as CDR1 and FYNNEI as CDR2. A distance of 8 bases separates the germline ends of V and J, which lose 6 bases and 3 bases respectively. The CDR3 goes from the cysteine to the phenylalanine over 12 residues. The kept DNA is CDR3 alone, 36 bases in frame from the first base. The immunoSEQ Assay, a bias-controlled multiplex PCR, was used to amplify TCRbeta CDR3 regions from genomic DNA. On the authors' methods: The number of nucleated cells in each sample was estimated by amplification of reference gene primers within the assay. Sequence reads were collapsed and filtered to measure the absolute abundance of every unique TCRbeta CDR3 rearrangement. For each sample, productive Simpson clonality was calculated by taking the square root of Simpson's diversity index across productive rearrangements. TCRdb stores this immuneACCESS table with in-frame sequences only. Part of the clones is absent; in the studies checked, under half of the shortfall reflects unresolved V genes, and no reason is known for the rest. From that table come the V and J calls and clone size; the DNA was used to work out D and trimming. The sample records 250,000 to 350,000 clones, about 80% of which are singletons. The ten largest make up approximately 14% of the sample.

What was sequenced was peripheral blood. This sequence originates from a person aged 70 to 79 with COVID-19, enrolled during active disease. Recombination connected TRBV2 to TRBJ1-2, with the D gene uncertain. The DNA sequence reads TGTGCCAGCAGCGCCACAGACTATGGCTACACCTTC. This encodes CASSATDYGYTF.